This T cell receptor beta chain was identified during a study of response to subunit inactivated influenza vaccine (dated 2018 in TCRdb). Broadly, across the study: To follow how T cells responded to a trivalent subunit inactivated influenza vaccine, the researchers relied on deep quantitative profiling of the T cell receptor repertoire.

Via the germline V gene (reference sequence), CDR1 is LNHNV and CDR2 YYDKDF. The junction carries 11 bases between V and J, which are trimmed by 0 bases and 3 bases respectively. The CDR3 holds 16 amino acids from the cysteine to the phenylalanine. Here the CDR3 DNA is all that survives: 48 bases in frame from base 1. This clonotype occurred a few times. Its antigen remains unidentified. Base qualities are missing; no much larger clone stands one base away. Results and caveats for the whole study, not just this receptor: The authors suggested that each seasonal influenza vaccination may recruit only a limited number of new T cells.

The method was RT-PCR. This sample was sequenced with an Illumina HiSeq 2500. TCRdb's own reprocessing of the public reads used fastp at Q25 and MiXCR and kept productive beta chains. One record per CDR3 amino acid sequence lists the most common genes and DNA. The sample table shows about 580,000 distinct CDR3 sequences, and less than 15% are seen once. The ten largest clones represent roughly 11% of the sample. This sequence originates from a man aged 50 or older who received an inactivated influenza vaccine. Donor details come from another sample of the same person, matched by shared clones. The V and J segments used are TRBV15 and TRBJ1-4; a weak D assignment points to TRBD1 (6 bases agree). The specimen was PBMCs from blood, collected 11 to 12 days after vaccination. Here the CDR3 is given as CATSRERTVANEKLFF. The base sequence is TGTGCCACCAGCAGAGAGAGGACAGTTGCTAATGAAAAACTGTTTTTT.